This entry is about one TCR beta chain. The antigen remains undetermined. This entry comes from a study of shared clonotypes between healthy human individuals. The study, taken as a whole, reports: Only blood samples were collected, and tissue repertoires likely differ.

The V gene lost 8 bases and the J gene lost 5 bases, with 11 bases spanning the gap. Per the germline V gene, CDR1 is SEHNR and CDR2 is FQNEAQ (reference sequence). The CDR3 length is 12 residues. Assay: immunoSEQ multiplex PCR; the TCRdb copy retains only in-frame clones and omits some. The table records more than 200,000 clones, approximately 70% of them present only once. The gene calls are TRBV7-9 and TRBJ2-3; possibly TRBD2 for D (6 bases). The clonotype originates from a man between 25 and 39 years old in good health. The sample was memory CD4+ T cells sorted from blood. Subset indicated: CD45RA-negative fraction. In DNA, the CDR3 is TGTGCCAGCCGCTCGGGGGTAGATACGCAGTATTTT. It codes for CASRSGVDTQYF.